Below, 6 T cell receptor beta chains from the same sample are listed, as sequenced in a study of chemoradiotherapy in HPV16-positive cancers. Using immunoSEQ multiplex PCR, the repertoire was profiled, and TCRdb retains in-frame clones only, with some absent. The sample lists about 6,200 clones, around 83% occurring once. The sample in question was tumor tissue, obtained from a patient who underwent chemoradiotherapy. These receptors came from a human donor with HPV-associated anogenital cancer.

This clone was observed a handful of times. This chain links TRBV28 with TRBJ2-5; the match to TRBD1 covers 9 bases. The ends lost 5 bases at V and 0 bases at J; junction bases unmatched: 7. Per the germline V gene, CDR1 is MDHEN and CDR2 is SYDVKM. This CDR3 comprises 16 residues. This chain's CDR3 is CASSMDRGWYQETQYF. The CDR3 nucleotides read TGTGCCAGCAGTATGGACAGGGGTTGGTACCAAGAGACCCAGTACTTC.

The chain recombines TRBV7-9 with TRBJ2-3; no clear D. Trimming shortened V by 1 base and J by 4 bases, and 9 bases separated the two germline ends. CDR3 length: 14 amino acids. Germline V gives CDR1 SEHNR, CDR2 FQNEAQ (reference sequence). CDR3 bases: TGTGCCAGCAGCTTAGGGCCCTCACCAGATACGCAGTATTTT. Its translation: CASSLGPSPDTQYF.

This CDR3 reads CASSTETVSNQPQHF. DNA of the CDR3: TGTGCCAGCAGCACAGAGACAGTTAGCAATCAGCCCCAGCATTTT. The chain carries TRBV7-9 and TRBJ1-5; a weak D match, TRBD1 (5 bases). V dropped 5 bases and J dropped 0 bases, with 11 bases sitting between them. CDR3 length: 15 residues. CDR1 is SEHNR and CDR2 is FQNEAQ in the germline V gene (reference sequence).

Sample share makes this clone large. This chain links TRBV7-9 with TRBJ2-7; D not resolved. The CDR3 loop spans 13 amino acids. V dropped 5 bases and J dropped 6 bases, with 14 bases sitting between them. The V gene's germline CDR1 is SEHNR and CDR2 FQNEAQ (reference sequence). The DNA for the CDR3 is TGTGCCAGCAGCCCTAGTTTTTTCTCCGAGCAGTACTTC. It specifies CASSPSFFSEQYF.

About this clone: Because it lacks the conserved phenylalanine or tryptophan at the end, this CDR3 is likely a read error. This rearrangement joins TRBV30 to TRBJ1-1, with D tentatively TRBD1 (5 bases). Germline V gene sequence: CDR1 GTSNPN, CDR2 SVGIG (reference sequence). CDR3 size: 13 residues. V was shortened by 5 bases and J by 2 bases, with 12 bases between the two germline ends. DNA for the CDR3: TGTGCCTGGTCTAAACAGGCCAACACTGAAGCTTTCTAT. Its protein product is CAWSKQANTEAFY.

This clone was detected only once. The chain carries TRBV5-5 and TRBJ2-3; TRBD2 matches at 12 bases. J gave up 9 bases and V 4 bases, and 12 bases lay outside the gene matches. Germline CDR1 reads SGHKS; CDR2 reads YYEKEE (reference sequence). This CDR3 contains 16 residues. The CDR3 DNA is TGTGCCAGCAGCCCCGGGGGGACTAGCGGGCCCTGGACGCAGTATTTT. Translation gives CASSPGGTSGPWTQYF.